This is a list of T cell receptor beta chains from one sample in a study of cytomegalovirus exposure and HLA in healthy donors. Profiled with immunoSEQ multiplex PCR; TCRdb holds only in-frame clones, not every one. The sample lists about 120,000 clones, roughly 90% occurring once. Sequenced: PBMCs. These receptors were collected from a woman aged 25-40 years in good health and CMV-seropositive. The CDR3 runs from the conserved cysteine through the conserved F or W. A D gene is named only where the DNA matches it firmly. Expanded clones are given a class, and other clones once, few, many or no size at all.

d_call	v_call	j_call	clone_size	cdr3_nt	cdr3_aa
TRBD2	TRBV19	TRBJ2-7	NA	TGTGCCAGTAGGCGGGAGGGCCCCTACGAGCAGTACTTC	CASRREGPYEQYF
NA	TRBV15	TRBJ2-6	NA	TGTGCCACCAGCAGAGATCAGGGATCTGGGGCCAACGTCCTGACTTTC	CATSRDQGSGANVLTF
NA	TRBV9	TRBJ2-7	NA	TGTGCCAGCAGCGTCTCGGGGGGCCTGGGCTCCTACGAGCAGTACTTC	CASSVSGGLGSYEQYF
NA	TRBV4-2	TRBJ1-2	NA	TGTGCCAGCAGCCAAGGGCAGGGATATGGCTACACCTTC	CASSQGQGYGYTF
TRBD1	TRBV2	TRBJ2-7	few	TGTGCCAGCAGCACGGGACAGGGGAAACCTCCCTGGGAGCAGTACTTC	CASSTGQGKPPWEQYF
TRBD2	TRBV4-2	TRBJ2-1	NA	TGTGCCAGCAGCGTTATGGGCGGGAGTTTAAATGAGCAGTTCTTC	CASSVMGGSLNEQFF
NA	TRBV11-3	TRBJ2-1	NA	TGTGCCAGCAGTTCGCACGGGGACAATGAGCAGTTCTTC	CASSSHGDNEQFF
TRBD2	TRBV7-9	TRBJ2-7	NA	TGTGCCAGCAGCTTGGGGACTAGCAGCGAGCAGTACTTC	CASSLGTSSEQYF
NA	TRBV4-1	TRBJ1-1	once	TGCGCCAGCAGGGTGGGGCAGTCCCGCACTGAAGCTTTCTTT	CASRVGQSRTEAFF
TRBD1	TRBV5-6	TRBJ1-2	NA	TGTGCCAGCAGCCCCCCGGATGTGGACAGGGCGGTTCCCTATGGCTACACCTTC	CASSPPDVDRAVPYGYTF
NA	TRBV19	TRBJ2-2	NA	TGTGCCAGTAGTGACCAGGGTGATAGCGGGGAGCTGTTTTTT	CASSDQGDSGELFF
NA	TRBV28	TRBJ1-4	NA	TGTGCCAGTTCAAGTCCTGGCGGGGAGGGTCATGAAAAACTGTTTTTT	CASSSPGGEGHEKLFF
TRBD2	TRBV7-9	TRBJ2-1	NA	TGTGCCAGCAGCTTATCGCCGGGAGGGCCGGAAAATGAGCAGTTCTTC	CASSLSPGGPENEQFF
TRBD1	TRBV4-2	TRBJ2-1	NA	TGTGCCAGCAGCCAACCCGGGACAGGGGCAAATGAGCAGTTCTTC	CASSQPGTGANEQFF
NA	TRBV2	TRBJ2-5	NA	TGTGCCAGCAGTGTTGTCCCGCAAGAGACCCAGTACTTC	CASSVVPQETQYF
NA	TRBV7-6	TRBJ2-5	NA	TGTGCCAGCAGTGGGGCCCATGAGACCCAGTACTTC	CASSGAHETQYF
TRBD2	TRBV6-1	TRBJ2-5	NA	TGTGCCAGCACCCCTTTGGGACTAGCCCAAGAGACCCAGTACTTC	CASTPLGLAQETQYF
TRBD1	TRBV6-5	TRBJ1-1	once	TGTGCCAGCAGCCAGGGGGACAGGTGGACTGAAGCTTTCTTT	CASSQGDRWTEAFF
TRBD1	TRBV4-1	TRBJ2-2	NA	TGCGCCAGCAGCCATAACAGGGGGCTGGATACCGGGGAGCTGTTTTTT	CASSHNRGLDTGELFF
NA	TRBV9	TRBJ1-1	NA	TGTGCCAGCAGCGTAGATATAGGGGACACTGAAGCTTTCTTT	CASSVDIGDTEAFF
NA	TRBV2	TRBJ1-2	NA	TGTGCCAGCAGTGACAGGGTCACTGGCTATGGCTACACCTTC	CASSDRVTGYGYTF
TRBD1	TRBV7-3	TRBJ2-5	NA	TGTGCCAGCAGCTTGGGACAGGGAGAGACCCAGTACTTC	CASSLGQGETQYF
TRBD2	TRBV4-1	TRBJ2-7	NA	TGCGCCAGCAGCCAAGTGCTAGCGGGGTCAGTACACTTC	CASSQVLAGSVHF
NA	TRBV19	TRBJ1-5	once	TGTGCCAGTAGTGGTTTCAGTTATCAGCCCCAGCATTTT	CASSGFSYQPQHF
NA	TRBV14	TRBJ1-3	NA	TGTGCCAGCAGCCAAGGCCCTATCACCATATATTTT	CASSQGPITIYF
NA	TRBV30	TRBJ1-2	NA	TGTGCCTGGAGTGCGAGGACAGAGGCTGGCTACACCTTC	CAWSARTEAGYTF
TRBD1	TRBV7-8	TRBJ1-2	few	TGTGCCAGCAGCGCGCGGACAGGGAAAGGCGGTGGCTACACCTTC	CASSARTGKGGGYTF
TRBD1	TRBV6-6	TRBJ2-7	NA	TGTGCCAGCAGTCTAGGGACAGGGGGCCCCTACGAGCAGTACTTC	CASSLGTGGPYEQYF
NA	TRBV27	TRBJ1-6	NA	TGTGCCAGCAGTTCAATACCCGCGGTGCTAGGATTCTATAATTCACCCCTCCACTTT	CASSSIPAVLGFYNSPLHF
TRBD2	TRBV2	TRBJ2-1	NA	TGTGCCAGCAGGAGGGAGGGGACTAGCGGGGTCAATGAGCAGTTCTTC	CASRREGTSGVNEQFF
NA	TRBV6-5	TRBJ1-3	NA	TGTGCCAGCACCCGCGGGGACACCATATATTTT	CASTRGDTIYF
NA	TRBV15	TRBJ1-1	NA	TGTGCCACCAGCACGGGTGGGGACGGGGGCACTGAAGCTTTCTTT	CATSTGGDGGTEAFF
TRBD1	TRBV19	TRBJ1-5	once	TGTGCCAGTAGTAGCGGGACAGGGGAACGACAGCCCCAGCATTTT	CASSSGTGERQPQHF
TRBD2	TRBV6-6	TRBJ2-1	NA	TGTGCCAGCAGTTACTCGGGCGGGAGCTCCTACAATGAGCAGTTCTTC	CASSYSGGSSYNEQFF
NA	TRBV7-2	TRBJ2-1	NA	TGTGCCAGCAGCTTAGCGCCTAGGCTCAATGAGCAGTTCTTC	CASSLAPRLNEQFF
NA	TRBV5-1	TRBJ2-4	NA	TGCGCCAGCTCCGCGGGTGGCAACATTCAGTACTTC	CASSAGGNIQYF
TRBD2	TRBV7-6	TRBJ2-7	NA	TGTGCCAGCAGCTTAGGGTCGATGGGGGGACTAGCACCTCCCTACGAGCAGTACTTC	CASSLGSMGGLAPPYEQYF
NA	TRBV6-5	TRBJ1-5	NA	TGTGCCAGCAAATCACAGCCGATTAGCAATCAGCCCCAGCATTTT	CASKSQPISNQPQHF
TRBD2	TRBV5-1	TRBJ2-3	NA	TGCGCCAGCAGCTTGGTACTAGCGGCTAGCACAGATACGCAGTATTTT	CASSLVLAASTDTQYF